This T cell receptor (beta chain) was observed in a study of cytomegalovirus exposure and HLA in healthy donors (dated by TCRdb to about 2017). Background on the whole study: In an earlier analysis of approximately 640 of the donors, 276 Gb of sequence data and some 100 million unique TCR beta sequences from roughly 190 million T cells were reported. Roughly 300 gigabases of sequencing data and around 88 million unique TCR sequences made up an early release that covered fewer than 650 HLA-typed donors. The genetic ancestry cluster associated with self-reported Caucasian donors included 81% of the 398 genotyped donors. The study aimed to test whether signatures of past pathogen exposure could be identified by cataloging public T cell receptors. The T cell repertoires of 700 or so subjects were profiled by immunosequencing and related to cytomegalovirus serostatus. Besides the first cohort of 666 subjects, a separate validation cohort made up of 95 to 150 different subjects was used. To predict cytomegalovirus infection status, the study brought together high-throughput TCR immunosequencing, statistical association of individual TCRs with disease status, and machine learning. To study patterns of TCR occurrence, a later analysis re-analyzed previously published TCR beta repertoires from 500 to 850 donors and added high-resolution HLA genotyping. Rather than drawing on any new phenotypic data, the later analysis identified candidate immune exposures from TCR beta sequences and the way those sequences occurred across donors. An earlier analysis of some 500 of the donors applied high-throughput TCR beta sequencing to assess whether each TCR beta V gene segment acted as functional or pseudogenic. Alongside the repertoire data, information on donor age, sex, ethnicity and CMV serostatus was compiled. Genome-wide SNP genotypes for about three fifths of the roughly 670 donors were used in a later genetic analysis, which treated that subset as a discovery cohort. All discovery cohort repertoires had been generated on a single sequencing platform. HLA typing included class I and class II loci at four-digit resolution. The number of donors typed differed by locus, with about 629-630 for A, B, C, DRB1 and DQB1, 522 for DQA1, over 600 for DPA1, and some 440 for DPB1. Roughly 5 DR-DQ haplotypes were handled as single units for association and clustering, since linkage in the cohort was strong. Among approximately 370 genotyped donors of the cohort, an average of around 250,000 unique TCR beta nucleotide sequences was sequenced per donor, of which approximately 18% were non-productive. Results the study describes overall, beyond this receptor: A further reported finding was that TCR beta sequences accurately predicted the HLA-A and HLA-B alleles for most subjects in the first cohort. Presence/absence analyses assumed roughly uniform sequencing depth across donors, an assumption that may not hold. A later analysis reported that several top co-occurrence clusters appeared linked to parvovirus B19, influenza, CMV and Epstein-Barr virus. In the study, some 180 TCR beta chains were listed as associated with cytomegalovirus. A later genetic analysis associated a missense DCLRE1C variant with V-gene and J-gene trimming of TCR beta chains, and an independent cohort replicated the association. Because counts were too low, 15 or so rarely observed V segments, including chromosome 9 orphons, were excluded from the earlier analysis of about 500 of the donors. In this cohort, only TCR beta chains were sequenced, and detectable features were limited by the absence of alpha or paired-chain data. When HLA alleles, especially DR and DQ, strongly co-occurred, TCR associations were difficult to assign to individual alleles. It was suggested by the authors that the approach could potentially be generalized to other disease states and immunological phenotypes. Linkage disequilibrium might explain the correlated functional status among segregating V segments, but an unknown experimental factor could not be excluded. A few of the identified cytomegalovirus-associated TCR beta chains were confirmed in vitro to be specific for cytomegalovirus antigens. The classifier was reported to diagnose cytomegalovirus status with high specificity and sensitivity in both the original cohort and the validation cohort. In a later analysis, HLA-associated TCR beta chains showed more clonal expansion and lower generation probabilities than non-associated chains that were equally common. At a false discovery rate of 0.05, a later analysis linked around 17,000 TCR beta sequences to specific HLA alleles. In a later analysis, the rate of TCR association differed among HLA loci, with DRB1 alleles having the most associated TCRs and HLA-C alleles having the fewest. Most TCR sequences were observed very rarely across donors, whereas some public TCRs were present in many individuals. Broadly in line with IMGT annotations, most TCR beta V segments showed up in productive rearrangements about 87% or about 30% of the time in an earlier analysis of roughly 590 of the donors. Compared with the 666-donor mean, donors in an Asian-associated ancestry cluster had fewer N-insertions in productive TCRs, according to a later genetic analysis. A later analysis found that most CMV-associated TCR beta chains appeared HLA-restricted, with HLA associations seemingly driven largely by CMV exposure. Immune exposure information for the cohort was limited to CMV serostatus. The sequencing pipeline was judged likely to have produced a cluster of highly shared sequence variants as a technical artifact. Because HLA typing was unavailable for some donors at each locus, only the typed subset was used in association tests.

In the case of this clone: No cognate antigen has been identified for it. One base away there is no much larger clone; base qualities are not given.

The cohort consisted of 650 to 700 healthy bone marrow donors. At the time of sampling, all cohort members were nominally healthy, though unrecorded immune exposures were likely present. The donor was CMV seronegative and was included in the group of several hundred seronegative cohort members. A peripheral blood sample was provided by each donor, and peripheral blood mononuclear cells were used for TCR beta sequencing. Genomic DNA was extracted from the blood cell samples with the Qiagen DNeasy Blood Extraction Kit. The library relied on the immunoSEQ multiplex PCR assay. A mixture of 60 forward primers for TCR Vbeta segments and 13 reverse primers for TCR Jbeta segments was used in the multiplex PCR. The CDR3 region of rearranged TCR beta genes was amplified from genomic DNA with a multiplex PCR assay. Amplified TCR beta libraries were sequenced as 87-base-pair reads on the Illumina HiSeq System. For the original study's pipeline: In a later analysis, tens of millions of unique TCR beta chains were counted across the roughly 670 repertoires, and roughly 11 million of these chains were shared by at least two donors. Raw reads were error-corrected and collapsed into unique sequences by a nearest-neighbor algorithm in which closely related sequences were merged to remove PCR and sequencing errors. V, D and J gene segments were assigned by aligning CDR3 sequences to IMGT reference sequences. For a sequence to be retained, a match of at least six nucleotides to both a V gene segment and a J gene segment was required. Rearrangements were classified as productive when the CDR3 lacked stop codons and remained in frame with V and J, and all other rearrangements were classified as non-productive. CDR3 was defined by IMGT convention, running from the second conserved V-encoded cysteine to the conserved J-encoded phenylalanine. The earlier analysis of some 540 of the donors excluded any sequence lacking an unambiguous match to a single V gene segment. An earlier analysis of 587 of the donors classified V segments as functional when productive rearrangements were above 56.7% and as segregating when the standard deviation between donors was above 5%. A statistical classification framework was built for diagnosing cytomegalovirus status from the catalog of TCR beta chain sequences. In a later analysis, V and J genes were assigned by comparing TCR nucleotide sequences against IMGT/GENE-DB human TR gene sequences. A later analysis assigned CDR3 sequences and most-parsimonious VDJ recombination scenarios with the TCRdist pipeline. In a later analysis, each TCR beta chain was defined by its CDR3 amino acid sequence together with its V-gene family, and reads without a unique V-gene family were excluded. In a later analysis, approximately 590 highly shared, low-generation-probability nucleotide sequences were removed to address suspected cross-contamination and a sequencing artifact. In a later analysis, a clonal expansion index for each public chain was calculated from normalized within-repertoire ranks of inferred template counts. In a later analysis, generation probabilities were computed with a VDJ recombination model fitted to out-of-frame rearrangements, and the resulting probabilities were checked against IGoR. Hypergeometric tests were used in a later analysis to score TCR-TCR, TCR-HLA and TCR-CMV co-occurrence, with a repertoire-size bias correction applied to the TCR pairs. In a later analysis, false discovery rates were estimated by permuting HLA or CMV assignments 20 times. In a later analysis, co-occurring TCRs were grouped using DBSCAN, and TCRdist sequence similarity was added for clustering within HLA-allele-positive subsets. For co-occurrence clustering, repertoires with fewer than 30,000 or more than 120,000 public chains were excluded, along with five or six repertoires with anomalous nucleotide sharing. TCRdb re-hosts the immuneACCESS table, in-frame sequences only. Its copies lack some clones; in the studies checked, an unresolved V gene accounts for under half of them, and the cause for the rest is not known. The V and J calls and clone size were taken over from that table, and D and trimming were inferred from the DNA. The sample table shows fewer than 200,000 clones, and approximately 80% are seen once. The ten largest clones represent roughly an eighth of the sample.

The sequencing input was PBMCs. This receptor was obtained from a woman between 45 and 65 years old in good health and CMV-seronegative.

The encoded CDR3 is CASSVVSGGTGYTF. The DNA is TGTGCCAGCAGCGTAGTTTCAGGGGGCACGGGCTACACCTTC. The chain employs TRBV9 and TRBJ1-2; TRBD1 agrees with 8 junctional bases. From a lookup of the germline V gene, CDR1 and CDR2 are SGDLS and YYNGEE. The CDR3 runs 14 residues from the cysteine to the phenylalanine. The read is trimmed to its CDR3 DNA, 42 bases read in frame from base 1. The germline V end is reduced by 0 bases and the J end by 8 bases; junction bases left unmatched: 6.